Below are 23 T cell receptor beta chains sequenced from a single sample in a study of shared clonotypes between healthy human individuals. Libraries were prepared by immunoSEQ multiplex PCR; TCRdb keeps only in-frame clonotypes and omits some of them. The data contain under 1,100,000 clones, more than 65% of them singletons. Material: memory CD4+ T cells sorted from blood. Subset of the sample: CD45RA-negative fraction. Receptors originate from a man in his late teens or twenties in good health.

The chain uses TRBV29-1 and TRBJ1-1; D remains ambiguous. This CDR3 is 12 amino acids long. The germline V gene encodes CDR1 SQVTM and CDR2 ANQGSEA. The V end was cut by 7 bases, the J end by 1 base, with 10 bases between. CDR3: CSGAPANTEAFF. The CDR3, as DNA: TGCAGCGGGGCCCCAGCGAACACTGAAGCTTTCTTT. The whole variable domain, remainder taken from reference TRBV29-1 and TRBJ1-1, is SAVISQKPSRDICQRGTSLTIQCQVDSQVTMMFWYRQQPGQSLTLIATANQGSEATYESGFVIDKFPISRPNLTFSTLTVSNMSPEDSSIYLCSGAPANTEAFFGQGTRLTVV.

This clone has only a few counts. The chain uses TRBV19 and TRBJ1-5; 8 positions agree with TRBD1. The CDR3 is 15 amino acids. With V trimmed by 5 bases and J by 7 bases, 10 bases remained unmatched. Germline loops: CDR1 LNHDA, CDR2 SQIVND (reference sequence). CDR3 loop: CASSLEDRVRQPQHF. DNA of the CDR3: TGTGCCAGTAGTCTCGAGGACAGGGTGAGGCAGCCCCAGCATTTT.

The chain recombines TRBV6-7 with TRBJ2-3; TRBD2 aligns across 10 bases. TRBV6-7 is an open reading frame whose function is uncertain. J gave up 2 bases and V 0 bases, and 5 bases lay outside the gene matches. This CDR3 is 17 amino acids long. CDR3 in DNA: TGTGCCAGCAGTTACTCGAGCGGGAGGGATACCACAGATACGCAGTATTTT. Translated, it gives CASSYSSGRDTTDTQYF.

The rearrangement joins TRBV7-8 to TRBJ2-7; 8 bases line up with TRBD1. This CDR3 region has 16 residues. The V gene's germline CDR1 is SGHVS and CDR2 FQNEAQ. Trimming took 4 bases from V and 5 from J; bases not matched to a gene: 13. Here the CDR3 reads CASSYSPLDRGNEQYF. The CDR3 coding sequence is TGTGCCAGCAGCTACTCTCCCCTAGACAGGGGAAACGAGCAGTACTTC.

This clone was recorded only once. This rearrangement joins TRBV18 to TRBJ2-7; D is unresolved. The CDR3 is 13 residues long. V lost 4 bases, J lost 3 bases, and 10 bases lay in between. Germline CDR1 is KGHSH and CDR2 is LQKENI. CDR3 sequence: CASSRDLRYEQYF. CDR3 sequence (DNA): TGTGCCAGCTCACGAGACCTTCGCTACGAGCAGTACTTC.

The chain uses TRBV5-4 and TRBJ2-7; 9 bases are a match to TRBD2. The CDR3 contains 14 residues. CDR1 SGHNT and CDR2 YYREEE come from the germline V gene (reference sequence). Germline trimming cut 4 bases from V and 4 bases from J; bases unmatched to any gene: 6. The CDR3 loop is CASSRAGLAYEQYF. The DNA of the CDR3 is TGTGCCAGCAGCAGAGCGGGACTAGCTTACGAGCAGTACTTC.

V usage is TRBV5-4 and J usage is TRBJ2-7, with 7 bases fitting TRBD2. The germline V gene has CDR1 SGHNT and CDR2 YYREEE (reference sequence). J was trimmed by 3 bases and V by 3 bases; bases with no gene match: 6. CDR3 length: 14 residues. The CDR3 protein is CASSSASGDYEQYF. CDR3 coding DNA: TGTGCCAGCAGCTCGGCTAGCGGAGACTACGAGCAGTACTTC.

The rearrangement links TRBV28 to TRBJ1-2; 9 positions match TRBD1. The CDR3 runs to 14 residues. Losses at the gene ends were 7 bases for V and 3 bases for J; bases not matched to a gene: 6. The germline V gene encodes CDR1 MDHEN and CDR2 SYDVKM. For the CDR3, the DNA is TGTGCCAGCAATTCAGGACAGGGGTACTATGGCTACACCTTC. Its protein is CASNSGQGYYGYTF.

The chain recombines TRBV5-1 with TRBJ1-3; D remains ambiguous. Trimming stripped 0 bases from V and 2 bases from J, with 12 bases between. Germline V lookup: CDR1 SGHRS, CDR2 YFSETQ. The CDR3 spans 16 residues. CDR3 in amino acids: CASSLDFSGPGNTIYF. As DNA, the CDR3 is TGCGCCAGCAGCTTGGATTTCTCAGGCCCTGGAAACACCATATATTTT.

The rearrangement joins TRBV5-1 to TRBJ2-5; D may correspond to TRBD1 or TRBD2 (6 bases each). In germline, CDR1 is SGHRS, CDR2 YFSETQ. Trimming removed 4 bases from V and 2 bases from J, with 12 bases in between. The CDR3 is 14 amino acids. CDR3 amino acids: CASSPGAKQETQYF. CDR3 bases: TGCGCCAGCAGCCCGGGGGCGAAGCAAGAGACCCAGTACTTC.

This chain connects TRBV6-1 to TRBJ1-5; 8 nucleotides match TRBD1. The V gene's germline CDR1 is MNHNS and CDR2 SASEGT. This CDR3 contains 15 residues. V shed 3 bases, J shed 5 bases, and the junction held 6 bases outside the gene matches. The CDR3 sequence is CASSEAGQAHQPQHF. The CDR3 nucleotides read TGTGCCAGCAGTGAGGCGGGACAGGCCCATCAGCCCCAGCATTTT.

V gene TRBV11-3 combines with J gene TRBJ2-1; possibly TRBD1 for D (6 bases). Trimming removed 5 bases at V and 0 bases at J, with 11 bases between. In germline, CDR1 is SGHNT, CDR2 YENEEA. The CDR3 loop spans 15 amino acids. CDR3 loop: CASSLGTSSYNEQFF. The DNA of the CDR3 is TGTGCCAGCAGCCTCGGGACATCCTCCTACAATGAGCAGTTCTTC.

On this clone itself: This specimen includes other DNA sequences encoding the same CDR3. This chain links TRBV28 with TRBJ2-3; the D gene could be TRBD1 or TRBD2 (5 bases each). The V and J ends lost 1 base and 1 base respectively, with 6 bases between them. Germline V lookup: CDR1 MDHEN, CDR2 SYDVKM. This CDR3 has 14 amino acids. CDR3 residues: CASSLLGGTDTQYF. For the CDR3, the DNA is TGTGCCAGCAGTTTATTGGGGGGCACAGATACGCAGTATTTT.

This clone has only a few counts. The chain joins TRBV28 to TRBJ1-5, with D maybe TRBD1 (6 bases). Germline CDR1 MDHEN, CDR2 SYDVKM. The CDR3 covers 14 residues. V shed 5 bases and J shed 6 bases, with 14 bases lying between them. The CDR3 sequence is CASSTEAGAQPQHF. The CDR3 nucleotides read TGTGCCAGCAGTACAGAAGCAGGGGCTCAGCCCCAGCATTTT.

The rearrangement joins TRBV10-3 to TRBJ2-1, with TRBD2 matching 8 bases. V shed 11 bases, J shed 8 bases, and the junction held 8 bases outside the gene matches. The CDR3 has 12 amino acids. Germline-derived CDR1 and CDR2 are ENHRY and SYGVKD. The CDR3 DNA follows: TGTGCCGTTGGACTAGCTATAGATGAGCAGTTCTTC. It encodes CAVGLAIDEQFF.

The chain joins TRBV4-3 to TRBJ2-3; 8 nucleotides agree with TRBD1. V lost 5 bases to trimming and J lost 1 base; unmatched junction nucleotides: 5. CDR1 and CDR2 from the germline V gene are LGHNA and YSLEER. The CDR3 is 15 residues long. The CDR3 here is CASSNGQGGTDTQYF. The DNA of the CDR3 is TGCGCCAGCAGCAACGGACAGGGCGGCACAGATACGCAGTATTTT.

This chain links TRBV5-1 with TRBJ1-1; D possibly corresponds to TRBD1 (6 bases). V gave up 0 bases and J gave up 0 bases, with 15 bases separating them. Per germline, CDR1 SGHRS and CDR2 YFSETQ. The CDR3 covers 17 residues. The DNA for the CDR3 is TGCGCCAGCAGCTTGGAACCACTACAGGGATTGAACACTGAAGCTTTCTTT. Protein: CASSLEPLQGLNTEAFF.

The V call is TRBV6-5, the J call TRBJ1-6, with D tentatively TRBD1 (5 bases). This CDR3 has 15 amino acids. The V gene lost 7 bases and the J gene lost 4 bases, with 14 bases spanning the gap. CDR1 and CDR2 from the germline V gene are MNHEY and SVGAGI. CDR3 coding DNA: TGTGCCAGCACCGACGGGGGGAATTATAATTCACCCCTCCACTTT. Protein sequence: CASTDGGNYNSPLHF.

The chain carries TRBV7-9 and TRBJ2-1; no clear D. V was clipped by 0 bases and J by 6 bases, with 24 bases between them. In germline, CDR1 is SEHNR, CDR2 FQNEAQ (reference sequence). The CDR3 has 19 amino acids. CDR3 in DNA: TGTGCCAGCAGCTTAGCAGTCGCCACGAAGATGTTATTCCCCAATGAGCAGTTCTTC. Amino acids: CASSLAVATKMLFPNEQFF.

The V and J genes are TRBV4-1 and TRBJ1-5; weak D call: TRBD1 (6 bases). Trimming removed 3 bases at V and 2 bases at J, with 11 bases between. Germline V gene sequence: CDR1 MGHRA, CDR2 YSYEKL. This CDR3 comprises 15 residues. The CDR3: CASSQREGGNQPQHF. CDR3 sequence (DNA): TGCGCCAGCAGCCAGAGAGAGGGGGGCAATCAGCCCCAGCATTTT.

This clone was observed a handful of times. The chain has TRBV28 and TRBJ1-5, with no clear D. This CDR3 is built from 17 residues. Germline V gene lookup returns CDR1 MDHEN and CDR2 SYDVKM. Between the trimmed V and J ends, which lost 5 bases and 2 bases, there was a span of 19 bases. Here the CDR3 DNA reads TGTGCCAGCAGTGTGTTCGAGGATGGGCGCGGCAATCAGCCCCAGCATTTT. This gives the protein CASSVFEDGRGNQPQHF.

The rearrangement joins TRBV11-1 to TRBJ2-6, with D possibly matching TRBD1 (6 bases). This CDR3 is built from 15 residues. The V and J ends lost 4 bases and 4 bases respectively, with 11 bases between them. Germline lookup yields CDR1 SGHAT and CDR2 FQDESV (reference sequence). CDR3 bases: TGTGCCAGCAGCTCCACAGGGCGAGGGGCCAACGTCCTGACTTTC. Its protein product is CASSSTGRGANVLTF. Drawing the rest from reference TRBV11-1 and TRBJ2-6, the complete variable domain is EAEVAQSPRYKITEKSQAVAFWCDPISGHATLYWYRQILGQGPELLVQFQDESVVDDSQLPKDRFSAERLKGVDSTLKIQPAELGDSAMYLCASSSTGRGANVLTFGAGSRLTVL.

There are many counts of this clone. The chain couples TRBV4-3 to TRBJ1-1; TRBD1 might be the D (6 bases). The CDR3 is made up of 14 amino acids. Germline assignment: CDR1 LGHNA and CDR2 YSLEER. V lost 0 bases to trimming and J lost 4 bases, with 9 bases between them. The CDR3 loop reads CASSQDRGSTEAFF. CDR3 coding DNA: TGCGCCAGCAGCCAAGATAGGGGGTCCACTGAAGCTTTCTTT.